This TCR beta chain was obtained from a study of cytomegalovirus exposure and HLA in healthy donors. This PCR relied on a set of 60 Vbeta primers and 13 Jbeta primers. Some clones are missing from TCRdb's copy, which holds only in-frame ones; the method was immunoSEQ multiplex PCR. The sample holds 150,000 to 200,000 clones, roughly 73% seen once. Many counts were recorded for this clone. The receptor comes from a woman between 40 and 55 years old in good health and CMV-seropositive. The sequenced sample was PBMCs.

CDR3 in DNA: TGTGCCAGTAGTGTCAGGGGGAACACTGAAGCTTTCTTT. Protein: CASSVRGNTEAFF. The chain combines TRBV19 with TRBJ1-1; tentatively, D is TRBD1 (6 bases). Between the trimmed V and J ends, which lost 5 bases and 1 base, there was a span of 8 bases. This CDR3 spans 13 amino acids. From germline, CDR1 is LNHDA and CDR2 SQIVND (reference sequence).